The source of this T cell receptor beta chain is a study of cytomegalovirus exposure and HLA in healthy donors. As for the study in general: As released early, the data held 70 million to 95 million unique TCRs from HLA-typed donors.

Germline V gene lookup returns CDR1 SNHLY and CDR2 FYNNEI. The CDR3 consists of 17 residues. Trimming cost V 5 bases and J 3 bases; bases outside gene matches: 12. PCR was performed using 60 Vbeta and 13 Jbeta primers. Authors' analysis steps: Later reanalysis found 80 million or so unique TCR beta chains, 10 million to 14 million of them shared. Profiled with immunoSEQ multiplex PCR; TCRdb holds only in-frame clones, not every one. The V and J calls and clone size are taken from that table; D and trimming were inferred from the DNA. The repertoire includes 55,000 or so clones, 70% to 80% of them detected once, and roughly 1.5% sits in the top ten.

The TCR was taken from a female donor in good health and CMV-seronegative. Material for sequencing was PBMCs. The chain recombines TRBV2 with TRBJ2-5; 10 bases agree with TRBD2. CDR3 residues: CASSRTSGSALKETQYF. Here the CDR3 DNA reads TGTGCCAGCAGTCGGACTAGCGGCTCCGCATTGAAAGAGACCCAGTACTTC.